These 19 T cell receptor beta chains share one sample of origin, sequenced in a study of CD8 T cells in Susac syndrome. The RNA, about 0.45 to 1 ug, was put through reverse transcription using random hexamers. TCRdb reprocessed the immunoSEQ multiplex PCR reads via MiXCR and lists one record per CDR3 protein. The sample consists of under 110,000 distinct CDR3 sequences, roughly 95% of them appearing once. The material sequenced was CD8+ T cells from PBMCs. These receptor sequences come from a human donor with Susac syndrome.

The chain has TRBV4-1 and TRBJ2-1; 11 nucleotides match TRBD2. This CDR3 is 14 amino acids long. V dropped 3 bases and J dropped 6; count of bases not matched to a gene: 1. CDR1 is MGHRA, CDR2 YSYEKL, per germline. The CDR3 reads CASSQGLAANEQFF. CDR3 nucleotide sequence: TGCGCCAGCAGCCAGGGACTAGCGGCCAATGAGCAGTTCTTC.

This clonotype was detected only once. V and J are TRBV19 and TRBJ1-1; perhaps TRBD1 as D (5 bases). The CDR3 is made up of 15 amino acids. V was clipped by 3 bases and J by 0 bases, with 11 bases between them. CDR1 LNHDA and CDR2 SQIVND come from the germline V gene (reference sequence). Here the CDR3 DNA reads TGTGCCAGTAGTATGGCAGGGTCGTTGAACACTGAAGCTTTCTTT. This translates into CASSMAGSLNTEAFF.

The chain recombines TRBV29-1 with TRBJ2-3, with D maybe TRBD2 (6 bases). V gave up 3 bases and J gave up 6 bases, with 10 bases separating them. The CDR3 extends over 12 amino acids. Germline V lookup: CDR1 SQVTM, CDR2 ANQGSEA. CDR3: CSVDVTSDTQYF. Written as DNA, the CDR3 is TGCAGCGTTGATGTTACTAGCGATACGCAGTATTTT.

The V call is TRBV27, the J call TRBJ2-2; D gene unclear. The CDR3 spans 15 residues. Germline V gene data show CDR1 as MNHEY and CDR2 as SMNVEV (reference sequence). Trimming removed 3 bases at V and 0 bases at J, with 8 bases between. The CDR3 region is CASSFLGSNTGELFF. The CDR3 DNA is TGTGCCAGCAGTTTTTTGGGTTCGAACACCGGGGAGCTGTTTTTT.

The V and J genes are TRBV21-1 and TRBJ2-1; the D segment call TRBD2 is taken from the table without a DNA check. TRBV21-1 is labeled a pseudogene. CDR3 size: 19 residues. The CDR3 spells CASSGRLEGAAAKDNEQFF. CDR3 coding DNA: TGTGCCAGCAGCGGCCGCCTGGAGGGCGCGGCTGCCAAAGACAATGAGCAGTTCTTC.

The rearrangement links TRBV9 to TRBJ1-6; TRBD1 is a possible D gene (5 bases). This CDR3 is built from 15 residues. With 3 bases removed from V and 8 bases from J, the gap between germline ends came to 15 bases. Per germline, CDR1 SGDLS and CDR2 YYNGEE. Written as DNA, the CDR3 is TGTGCCAGCAGCGCCTCTGGGGCGGGGGATTCACCCCTCCACTTT. This gives the protein CASSASGAGDSPLHF.

This chain links TRBV6-5 with TRBJ2-7; D not certain. The germline gives CDR1 MNHEY, CDR2 SVGAGI. The CDR3 is 13 amino acids. The V gene lost 0 bases and the J gene lost 5 bases, with 8 bases spanning the gap. CDR3 nucleotides: TGTGCCAGCAGTTACTCAGGCAGCCACGAGCAGTACTTC. As protein: CASSYSGSHEQYF.

J is TRBJ1-2 and V is TRBV5-4; TRBD1 matches 7 bases. CDR3 length: 12 amino acids. With 5 bases clipped from V and 2 bases from J, the junction kept 0 bases outside the gene matches. Germline values: CDR1 SGHNT, CDR2 YYREEE (reference sequence). CDR3 amino acids: CASRQGNYGYTF. The CDR3 nucleotides are TGTGCCAGCAGACAGGGGAACTATGGCTACACCTTC.

This chain connects TRBV27 to TRBJ1-6; 8 nucleotides align to TRBD1. This CDR3 is built from 16 residues. V lost 5 bases, J lost 10 bases, and 13 bases stayed unmatched. CDR1 and CDR2 from the germline V gene are MNHEY and SMNVEV (reference sequence). CDR3 in DNA: TGTGCCAGCAGTGGTGGACAGGGAGGTTTTGGATCACCCCTCCACTTT. The encoded protein is CASSGGQGGFGSPLHF.

This rearrangement joins TRBV25-1 to TRBJ1-2, with 7 positions matching TRBD1. CDR3 length: 12 amino acids. The junction had 7 bases not matched to a gene; V was cut back by 11 bases and J by 4 bases. The V gene's germline CDR1 is MGHDK and CDR2 SYGVNS. DNA for the CDR3: TGTGCCCACCAGGGGGGCCCCTATGGCTACACCTTC. Translating it yields CAHQGGPYGYTF.

CDR3 amino acids: CASSLGSGPPYEQYF. The CDR3, as DNA: TGTGCCAGCAGCTTAGGCTCTGGTCCCCCCTACGAGCAGTACTTC. The chain couples TRBV7-6 to TRBJ2-7; D call uncertain. The ends were cut back, 1 base at V and 2 bases at J, with 12 bases in the middle. Per germline, CDR1 SGHVS and CDR2 FNYEAQ. The CDR3 is made up of 15 amino acids.

The chain joins TRBV24-1 to TRBJ1-1, with D maybe TRBD1 (6 bases). The CDR3 length is 13 residues. V was trimmed by 11 bases and J by 1 base, leaving 13 bases between them. The V gene's germline CDR1 is KGHDR and CDR2 SFDVKD. The CDR3 DNA follows: TGTGCCATCAGGGGAGAGAAGAACACTGAAGCTTTCTTT. Translating it yields CAIRGEKNTEAFF.

The genes are TRBV4-1 and TRBJ1-5, with 7 bases aligning to TRBD1. This CDR3 contains 16 residues. V trimming: 4 bases; J trimming: 4 bases; junction bases outside the gene matches: 10. CDR1 MGHRA and CDR2 YSYEKL come from the germline V gene. In nucleotides, the CDR3 is TGCGCCAGCAGCCTCGAACCCGGGACAGAAAATCAGCCCCAGCATTTT. Translating gives CASSLEPGTENQPQHF.

The chain is built from TRBV13 and TRBJ1-6; a weak D match, TRBD1 (5 bases). Per the germline V gene, CDR1 is PRHDT and CDR2 is FYEKMQ (reference sequence). V gave up 3 bases and J gave up 8 bases, with 8 bases separating them. The CDR3 sequence is 13 residues long. CDR3: CASSFRAHSPLHF. As DNA, the CDR3 is TGTGCCAGCAGCTTCAGGGCTCATTCACCCCTCCACTTT.

The chain recombines TRBV14 with TRBJ2-5, with 9 bases lining up with TRBD1. Germline CDR1 reads SGHDN; CDR2 reads FVKESK. V lost 3 bases to trimming and J lost 2 bases; unmatched junction nucleotides: 4. CDR3 length equals 15 residues. The CDR3 region has the DNA TGTGCCAGCAGCCAGGAACAGGGGGCTCAAGAGACCCAGTACTTC. Amino acids: CASSQEQGAQETQYF.

This chain joins TRBV9 and TRBJ2-5; D tentatively fits TRBD1 or TRBD2 (5 bases each). The length of the CDR3 is 15 residues. Germline V gene sequence: CDR1 SGDLS, CDR2 YYNGEE. Trimming left V 2 bases short and J 4 bases short, with 15 bases between. CDR3 sequence reads: CASSVWGMESETQYF. CDR3 DNA: TGTGCCAGCAGCGTGTGGGGGATGGAGTCAGAGACCCAGTACTTC.

This clonotype was recorded only once. J is TRBJ2-5 and V is TRBV6-1; TRBD2 aligns across 8 bases. The CDR3 totals 14 residues. J was trimmed by 4 bases and V by 7 bases; bases with no gene match: 8. Germline assignment: CDR1 MNHNS and CDR2 SASEGT. The CDR3 DNA reads as TGTGCCAGCAAAGTCCAGCGGGGGCGAGAGACCCAGTACTTC. Translated: CASKVQRGRETQYF.

The rearrangement joins TRBV2 to TRBJ2-5; possible D gene TRBD2, 6 bases. CDR1 is SNHLY and CDR2 is FYNNEI in the germline V gene. V was clipped by 2 bases and J by 4 bases, with 11 bases between them. This CDR3 contains 14 residues. CDR3 nucleotide sequence: TGTGCCAGCAGTGAATACGGGGGATCAGAGACCCAGTACTTC. Translated: CASSEYGGSETQYF.

A few counts support this clonotype. The gene calls are TRBV2 and TRBJ1-1, with D uncertain. This CDR3 contains 10 residues. Germline V gene lookup returns CDR1 SNHLY and CDR2 FYNNEI. V lost 6 bases, J lost 6 bases, and 5 bases lay in between. The CDR3 region has the DNA TGTGCCAGCAGGGGAGCTGAAGCTTTCTTT. The encoded protein is CASRGAEAFF.